This entry is about one TCR beta chain. TCRdb analysed the 5' RACE reads with MiXCR anew, one entry per CDR3 protein. The sample carries around 44,000 distinct CDR3 sequences, about 32% recorded once. V was trimmed by 9 bases and J by 6 bases, leaving 15 bases between them. Germline V gene sequence: CDR1 MDHEN, CDR2 SYDVKM. The CDR3 length is 14 residues. This receptor was identified in a female donor with breast cancer. This chain links TRBV28 with TRBJ1-6; D is undetermined. The specimen was tumor-infiltrating memory CD4+ T cells sorted from the breast tumor. Subset defined: memory CD4+ T cells, CD4+CD45RO+CD25-. CDR3 sequence: CASEAGQVNSPLHF. CDR3 DNA: TGTGCCAGTGAGGCCGGGCAGGTTAATTCACCCCTCCACTTT. Based on the CDR3 plus reference TRBV28 and TRBJ1-6, the full variable domain is DVKVTQSSRYLVKRTGEKVFLECVQDMDHENMFWYRQDPGLGLRLIYFSYDVKMKEKGDIPEGYSVSREKKERFSLILESASTNQTSMYLCASEAGQVNSPLHFGNGTRLTVT.